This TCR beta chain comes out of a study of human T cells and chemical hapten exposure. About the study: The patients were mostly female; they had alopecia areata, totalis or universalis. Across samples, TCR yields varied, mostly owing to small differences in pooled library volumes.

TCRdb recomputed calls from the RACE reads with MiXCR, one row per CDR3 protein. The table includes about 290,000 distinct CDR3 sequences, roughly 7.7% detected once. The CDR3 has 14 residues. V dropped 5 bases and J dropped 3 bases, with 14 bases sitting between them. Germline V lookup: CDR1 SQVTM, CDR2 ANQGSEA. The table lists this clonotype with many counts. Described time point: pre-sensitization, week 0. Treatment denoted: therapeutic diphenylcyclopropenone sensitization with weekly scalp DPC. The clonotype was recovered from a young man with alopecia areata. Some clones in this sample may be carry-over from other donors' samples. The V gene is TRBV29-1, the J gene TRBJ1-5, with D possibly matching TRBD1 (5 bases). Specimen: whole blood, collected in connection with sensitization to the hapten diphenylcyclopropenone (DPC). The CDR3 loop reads CSVSTENTNQPQHF. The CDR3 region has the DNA TGCAGCGTTTCGACAGAGAACACCAATCAGCCCCAGCATTTT.